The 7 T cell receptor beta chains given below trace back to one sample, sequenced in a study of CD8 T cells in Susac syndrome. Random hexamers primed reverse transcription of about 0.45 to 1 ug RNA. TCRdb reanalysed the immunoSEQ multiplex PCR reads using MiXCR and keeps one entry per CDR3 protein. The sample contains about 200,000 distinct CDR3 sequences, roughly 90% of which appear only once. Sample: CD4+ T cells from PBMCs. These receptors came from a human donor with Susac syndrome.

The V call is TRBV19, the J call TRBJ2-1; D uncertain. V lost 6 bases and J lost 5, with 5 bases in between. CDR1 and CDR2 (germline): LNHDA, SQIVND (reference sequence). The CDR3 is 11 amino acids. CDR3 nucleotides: TGTGCCAGTAGAAGAGACAATGAGCAGTTCTTC. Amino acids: CASRRDNEQFF.

CDR3 nucleotide sequence: TGTGCCAGCGGATCGCTTACAGGGGGCGTCTATGGCTACACCTTC. Translated: CASGSLTGGVYGYTF. The chain links TRBV28 to TRBJ1-2, with TRBD1 matching over 9 bases. The CDR3 is made up of 15 amino acids. Trimming at V came to 8 bases and at J to 4 bases, leaving 11 bases not matched to a gene. Germline V CDR1 and CDR2: MDHEN, SYDVKM.

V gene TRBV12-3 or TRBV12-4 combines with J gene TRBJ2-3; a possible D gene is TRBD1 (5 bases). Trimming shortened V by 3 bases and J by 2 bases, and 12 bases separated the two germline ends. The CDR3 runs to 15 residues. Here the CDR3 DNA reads TGTGCCAGCAGTTTGAGACAGTCACACACAGATACGCAGTATTTT. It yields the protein CASSLRQSHTDTQYF.

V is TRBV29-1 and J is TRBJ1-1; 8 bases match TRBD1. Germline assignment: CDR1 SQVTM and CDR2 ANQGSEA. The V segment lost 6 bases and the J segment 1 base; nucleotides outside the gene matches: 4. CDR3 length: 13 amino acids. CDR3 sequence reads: CSVAGQGNTEAFF. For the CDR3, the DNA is TGCAGCGTCGCTGGACAGGGGAACACTGAAGCTTTCTTT.

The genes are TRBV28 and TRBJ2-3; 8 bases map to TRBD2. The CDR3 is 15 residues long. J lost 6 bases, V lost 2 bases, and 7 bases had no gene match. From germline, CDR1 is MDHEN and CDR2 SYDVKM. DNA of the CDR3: TGTGCCAGCAGTTTACTTGCGGGAGGCCGGGATACGCAGTATTTT. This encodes CASSLLAGGRDTQYF.

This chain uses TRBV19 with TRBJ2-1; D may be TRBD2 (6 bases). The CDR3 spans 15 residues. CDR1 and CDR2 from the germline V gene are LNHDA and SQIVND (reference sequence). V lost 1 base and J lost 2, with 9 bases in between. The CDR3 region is CASSIAAGTYNEQFF. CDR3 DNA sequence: TGTGCCAGTAGTATAGCAGCGGGTACCTACAATGAGCAGTTCTTC.

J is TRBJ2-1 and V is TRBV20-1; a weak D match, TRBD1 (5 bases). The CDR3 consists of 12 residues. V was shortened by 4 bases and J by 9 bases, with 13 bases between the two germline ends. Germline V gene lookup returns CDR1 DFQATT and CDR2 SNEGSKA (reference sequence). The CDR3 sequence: CSAKQGPREQFF. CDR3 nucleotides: TGCAGTGCTAAGCAGGGTCCTCGTGAGCAGTTCTTC.